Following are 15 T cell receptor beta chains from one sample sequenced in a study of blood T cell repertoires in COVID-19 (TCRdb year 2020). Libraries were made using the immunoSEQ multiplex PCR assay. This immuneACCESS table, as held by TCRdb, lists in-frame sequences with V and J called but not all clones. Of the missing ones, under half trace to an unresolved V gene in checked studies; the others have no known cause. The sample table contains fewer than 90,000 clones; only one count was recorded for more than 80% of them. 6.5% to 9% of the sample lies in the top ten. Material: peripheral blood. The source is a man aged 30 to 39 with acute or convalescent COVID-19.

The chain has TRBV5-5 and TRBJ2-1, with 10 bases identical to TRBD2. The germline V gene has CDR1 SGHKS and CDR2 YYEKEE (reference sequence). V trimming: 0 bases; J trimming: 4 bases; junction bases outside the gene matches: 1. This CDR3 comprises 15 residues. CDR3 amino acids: CASSLGLAGYNEQFF. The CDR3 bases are TGTGCCAGCAGCTTGGGACTAGCGGGTTACAATGAGCAGTTCTTC. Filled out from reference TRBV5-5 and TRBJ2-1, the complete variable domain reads DAGVTQSPTHLIKTRGQQVTLRCSPISGHKSVSWYQQVLGQGPQFIFQYYEKEERGRGNFPDRFSARQFPNYSSELNVNALLLGDSALYLCASSLGLAGYNEQFFGPGTRLTVL.

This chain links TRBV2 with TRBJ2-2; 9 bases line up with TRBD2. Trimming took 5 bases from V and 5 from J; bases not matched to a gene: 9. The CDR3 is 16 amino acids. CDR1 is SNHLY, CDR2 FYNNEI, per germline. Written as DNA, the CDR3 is TGTGCCAGCAGTTCCTTAGCGGGAGTAGGGACCGGGGAGCTGTTTTTT. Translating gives CASSSLAGVGTGELFF.

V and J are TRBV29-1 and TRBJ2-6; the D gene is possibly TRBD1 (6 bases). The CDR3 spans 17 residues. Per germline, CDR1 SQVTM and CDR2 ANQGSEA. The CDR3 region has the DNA TGCAATACCGGGGTGGACAGAAATAACTCTGGGGCCAACGTCCTGACTTTC. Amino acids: CNTGVDRNNSGANVLTF.

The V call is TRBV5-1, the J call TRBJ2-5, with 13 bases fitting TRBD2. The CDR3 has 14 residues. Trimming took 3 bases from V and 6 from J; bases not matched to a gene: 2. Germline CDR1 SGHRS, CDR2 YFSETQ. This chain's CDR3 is CASSSGTSGKTQYF. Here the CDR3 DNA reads TGCGCCAGCAGCTCCGGGACTAGCGGGAAGACCCAGTACTTC.

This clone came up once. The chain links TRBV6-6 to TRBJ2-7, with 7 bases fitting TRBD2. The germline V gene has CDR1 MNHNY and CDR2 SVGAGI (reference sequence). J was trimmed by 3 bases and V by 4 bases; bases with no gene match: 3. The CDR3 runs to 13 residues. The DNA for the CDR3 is TGTGCCAGCAGTTTAGGCGGGGGCTACGAGCAGTACTTC. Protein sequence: CASSLGGGYEQYF.

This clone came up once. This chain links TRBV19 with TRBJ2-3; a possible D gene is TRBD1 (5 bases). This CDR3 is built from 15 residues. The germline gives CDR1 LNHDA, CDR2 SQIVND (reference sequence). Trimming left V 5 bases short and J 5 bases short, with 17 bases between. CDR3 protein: CASSQDHQGEDTQYF. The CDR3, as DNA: TGTGCCAGTAGTCAGGACCACCAAGGGGAAGATACGCAGTATTTT. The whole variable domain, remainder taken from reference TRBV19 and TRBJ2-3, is DGGITQSPKYLFRKEGQNVTLSCEQNLNHDAMYWYRQDPGQGLRLIYYSQIVNDFQKGDIAEGYSVSREKKESFPLTVTSAQKNPTAFYLCASSQDHQGEDTQYFGPGTRLTVL.

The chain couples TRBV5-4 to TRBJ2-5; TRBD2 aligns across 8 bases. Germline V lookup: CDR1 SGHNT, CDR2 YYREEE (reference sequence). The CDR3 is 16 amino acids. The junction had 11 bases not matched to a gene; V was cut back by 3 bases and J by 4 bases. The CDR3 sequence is CASSSGGVYRSETQYF. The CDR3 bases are TGTGCCAGCAGCTCCGGGGGGGTTTACCGCTCAGAGACCCAGTACTTC.

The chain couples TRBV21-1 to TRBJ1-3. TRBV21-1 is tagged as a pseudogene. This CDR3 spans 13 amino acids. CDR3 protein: CASSPLGGNTIYF. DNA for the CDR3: TGTGCCAGCAGCCCCCTGGGGGGGAACACCATATATTTT.

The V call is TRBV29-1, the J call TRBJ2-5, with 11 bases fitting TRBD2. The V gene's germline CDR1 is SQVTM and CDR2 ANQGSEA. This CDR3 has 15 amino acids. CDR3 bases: TGCACAGCCCTGGGGACTAGCGGCCATAAAGAGACCCAGTACTTC. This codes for CTALGTSGHKETQYF.

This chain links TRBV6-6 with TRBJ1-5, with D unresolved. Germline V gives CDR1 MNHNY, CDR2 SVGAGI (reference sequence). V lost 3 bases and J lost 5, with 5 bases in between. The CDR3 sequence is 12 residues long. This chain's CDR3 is CASSYRDQPQHF. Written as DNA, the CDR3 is TGTGCCAGCAGTTATCGCGATCAGCCCCAGCATTTT.

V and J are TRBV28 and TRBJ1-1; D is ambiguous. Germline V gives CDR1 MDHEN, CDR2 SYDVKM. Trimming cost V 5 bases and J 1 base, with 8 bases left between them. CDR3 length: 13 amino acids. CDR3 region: CASSGIQNTEAFF. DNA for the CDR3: TGTGCCAGCAGTGGCATTCAGAACACTGAAGCTTTCTTT.

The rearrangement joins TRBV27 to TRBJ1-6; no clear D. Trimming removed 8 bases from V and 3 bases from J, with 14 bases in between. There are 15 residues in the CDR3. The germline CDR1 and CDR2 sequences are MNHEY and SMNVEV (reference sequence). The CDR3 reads CASGQRLNYNSPLHF. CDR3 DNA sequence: TGTGCCAGCGGCCAAAGACTTAACTATAATTCACCCCTCCACTTT.

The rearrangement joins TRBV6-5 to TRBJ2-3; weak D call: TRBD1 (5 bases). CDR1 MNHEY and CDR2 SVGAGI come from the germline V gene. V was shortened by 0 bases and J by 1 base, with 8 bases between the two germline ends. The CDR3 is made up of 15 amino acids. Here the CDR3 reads CASSYSRVGTDTQYF. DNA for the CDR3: TGTGCCAGCAGTTACTCCAGGGTGGGCACAGATACGCAGTATTTT.

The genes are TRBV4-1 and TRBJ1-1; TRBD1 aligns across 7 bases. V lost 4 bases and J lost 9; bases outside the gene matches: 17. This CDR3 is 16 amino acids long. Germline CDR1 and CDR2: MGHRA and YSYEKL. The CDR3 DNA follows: TGCGCCAGCAGCCCAATCGGTCGACAGGGAGGAATTAAAGCTTTCTTT. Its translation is CASSPIGRQGGIKAFF.

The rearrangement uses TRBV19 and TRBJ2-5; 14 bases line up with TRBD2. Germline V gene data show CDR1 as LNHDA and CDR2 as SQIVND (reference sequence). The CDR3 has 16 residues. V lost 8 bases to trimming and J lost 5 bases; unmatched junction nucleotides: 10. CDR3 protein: CASRRGLAGVGETQYF. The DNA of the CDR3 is TGTGCCAGTCGAAGGGGACTAGCGGGAGTAGGGGAGACCCAGTACTTC.